The 28 T cell receptor beta chains listed next were all sequenced from one sample in a study of cytomegalovirus exposure and HLA in healthy donors. With 60 Vbeta and 13 Jbeta primers, the PCR was carried out. The assay was immunoSEQ multiplex PCR, and TCRdb's table has in-frame clones only and misses some. The sample has about 130,000 clones, around 84% seen once. The sample consisted of PBMCs. Every receptor here comes from a woman under 30 in good health and CMV-seropositive.

The chain carries TRBV4-1 and TRBJ1-6; a weak D match, TRBD1 (5 bases). The CDR3 is made up of 14 amino acids. CDR1 and CDR2 (germline): MGHRA, YSYEKL. Trimming cost V 4 bases and J 6 bases, with 10 bases left between them. CDR3 in DNA: TGCGCCAGCAGCCCCAGGGCCATTAATTCACCCCTCCACTTT. This translates into CASSPRAINSPLHF.

For the CDR3, the DNA is TGTGCCAGCAGGCCCCGGGGGGCAACTAATGAAAAACTGTTTTTT. This sequence encodes CASRPRGATNEKLFF. The chain recombines TRBV28 with TRBJ1-4, with D possibly being TRBD1 (5 bases). V was pared by 6 bases and J by 0 bases, with 11 bases between. This CDR3 contains 15 residues. The germline V gene has CDR1 MDHEN and CDR2 SYDVKM.

This clone was counted a single time. V gene TRBV10-1 combines with J gene TRBJ2-2; no clear D. The CDR3 runs 13 residues. Trimming left V 4 bases short and J 4 bases short, with 7 bases between. CDR1 and CDR2 (germline): WNHNN, SYGVQD (reference sequence). CDR3 bases: TGCGCCAGCAGTGCCAGGCCCACCGGGGAGCTGTTTTTT. Translating it yields CASSARPTGELFF.

This rearrangement joins TRBV4-1 to TRBJ2-3, with 16 bases aligning to TRBD2. This CDR3 is 20 amino acids long. Germline assignment: CDR1 MGHRA and CDR2 YSYEKL. V was clipped by 3 bases and J by 2 bases; unmatched bases: 11. CDR3: CASSHSPGTSGGDYTDTQYF. CDR3 coding DNA: TGCGCCAGCAGCCATAGTCCCGGGACTAGCGGGGGGGATTACACAGATACGCAGTATTTT.

The chain joins TRBV19 to TRBJ2-7, with 15 bases fitting TRBD2. Trimming cost V 8 bases and J 2 bases; bases outside gene matches: 10. CDR3 size: 17 residues. Germline CDR1 is LNHDA and CDR2 is SQIVND (reference sequence). CDR3 in amino acids: CASGPGLAGGYPYEQYF. Here the CDR3 DNA reads TGTGCCAGTGGTCCGGGACTAGCGGGGGGCTACCCCTACGAGCAGTACTTC.

V gene TRBV6-4 combines with J gene TRBJ1-3; possible D gene TRBD1, 5 bases. The CDR3 sequence is 14 residues long. The ends were cut back, 5 bases at V and 1 base at J, with 9 bases in the middle. Per the germline V gene, CDR1 is MRHNA and CDR2 is SNTAGT. Here the CDR3 reads CASSPTDSGNTIYF. CDR3 coding DNA: TGTGCCAGCAGTCCGACAGATTCTGGAAACACCATATATTTT.

J is TRBJ2-1 and V is TRBV6-5, with D possibly TRBD2 on 8 matching bases. V lost 8 bases and J 4 bases, leaving 18 bases between the germline ends. Germline loops: CDR1 MNHEY, CDR2 SVGAGI. The CDR3 contains 15 residues. The CDR3 region has the DNA TGTGCCAGCCGCGGGGGGCAGGGGGTTTACAATGAGCAGTTCTTC. Amino acids: CASRGGQGVYNEQFF.

The chain couples TRBV12-1 to TRBJ2-3; the table's D gene call, TRBD2, was not cross checked with the DNA. TRBV12-1 is labeled a pseudogene. The CDR3 is 9 residues long. The CDR3 reads CATPGGADF. CDR3 sequence (DNA): TGTGCCACTCCGGGGGGGGCCGATTTT.

The chain uses TRBV2 and TRBJ1-1; D is possibly TRBD1 (6 bases). V dropped 4 bases and J dropped 2 bases, with 11 bases sitting between them. Germline-derived CDR1 and CDR2 are SNHLY and FYNNEI. The CDR3 consists of 14 residues. The DNA of the CDR3 is TGTGCCAGCAGTGTACAGGGCGGTAACACTGAAGCTTTCTTT. This codes for CASSVQGGNTEAFF. The variable domain in full, with the rest retrieved from reference TRBV2 and TRBJ1-1, is EPEVTQTPSHQVTQMGQEVILRCVPISNHLYFYWYRQILGQKVEFLVSFYNNEISEKSEIFDDQFSVERPDGSNFTLKIRSTKLEDSAMYFCASSVQGGNTEAFFGQGTRLTVV.

The CDR3 here is CASSSGLAGRDTQYF. DNA for the CDR3: TGTGCCAGCAGTTCGGGACTAGCGGGGAGAGATACGCAGTATTTT. The rearrangement uses TRBV6-5 and TRBJ2-3; 13 positions agree with TRBD2. Germline V gene data show CDR1 as MNHEY and CDR2 as SVGAGI. After removal of 4 bases from V and 5 bases from J, the junction contained 3 bases not matched to a gene. The CDR3 loop spans 15 amino acids.

The chain recombines TRBV10-3 with TRBJ2-1; tentative D call: TRBD1 (6 bases). CDR3 length equals 15 residues. V dropped 3 bases and J dropped 0 bases, with 9 bases sitting between them. Germline CDR1 is ENHRY and CDR2 is SYGVKD. The chain's CDR3 is CAISERGGSYNEQFF. The CDR3, as DNA: TGTGCCATCAGTGAAAGAGGGGGCTCCTACAATGAGCAGTTCTTC.

The chain uses TRBV11-2 and TRBJ1-2; 7 nucleotides agree with TRBD1. The germline CDR1 and CDR2 sequences are SGHAT and FQNNGV. This CDR3 comprises 14 residues. The V and J ends lost 4 bases and 3 bases, in that order; junction bases with no gene match: 5. The chain's CDR3 is CASSSLTGDYGYTF. Here the CDR3 DNA reads TGTGCCAGCAGCTCCCTTACAGGGGACTATGGCTACACCTTC.

V usage is TRBV2 and J usage is TRBJ2-6; 7 nucleotides align to TRBD1. Germline V lookup: CDR1 SNHLY, CDR2 FYNNEI. There are 15 residues in the CDR3. Unmatched junction bases numbered 4, after V lost 7 bases and J lost 1 base. CDR3 sequence (DNA): TGTGCCAGCAATTTACAGGGGTCTGGGGCCAACGTCCTGACTTTC. Its translation: CASNLQGSGANVLTF.

The chain has TRBV19 and TRBJ2-6; 7 positions agree with TRBD1. V was clipped by 0 bases and J by 2 bases; unmatched bases: 10. The CDR3 consists of 19 residues. CDR1 is LNHDA, CDR2 SQIVND, per germline (reference sequence). CDR3 coding DNA: TGTGCCAGTAGTATAGAACAGGGGCCGGGCGCTGCTGGGGCCAACGTCCTGACTTTC. Translating gives CASSIEQGPGAAGANVLTF.

The J gene is TRBJ1-3, the V gene TRBV6-6; possibly TRBD1 for D (5 bases). The ends were cut back, 1 base at V and 6 bases at J, with 13 bases in the middle. CDR3 length: 15 amino acids. Germline CDR1 is MNHNY and CDR2 is SVGAGI (reference sequence). CDR3 nucleotides: TGTGCCAGCAGTTACTGGACACTCAAATCAAACACCATATATTTT. Protein sequence: CASSYWTLKSNTIYF.

The chain uses TRBV10-3 and TRBJ2-5; D perhaps matches TRBD1 (5 bases). The germline V gene encodes CDR1 ENHRY and CDR2 SYGVKD. There are 14 residues in the CDR3. Trimming pared 5 bases from V and 4 bases from J, leaving 14 bases between. CDR3 DNA sequence: TGTGCCATCAGTCCAAGGGGCGTTACAGAGACCCAGTACTTC. Protein: CAISPRGVTETQYF.

CDR3 nucleotide sequence: TGTGCCAGCAGCTCCCGGGTCGCAGATACGCAGTATTTT. This codes for CASSSRVADTQYF. The V gene is TRBV7-9, the J gene TRBJ2-3; D is undetermined. The CDR3 loop spans 13 amino acids. Germline-derived CDR1 and CDR2 are SEHNR and FQNEAQ (reference sequence). V lost 4 bases to trimming and J lost 4 bases, with 9 bases between them.

The table lists this clone with a few counts. The rearrangement uses TRBV25-1 and TRBJ2-7, with D perhaps matching TRBD1 (5 bases). CDR1 and CDR2 from the germline V gene are MGHDK and SYGVNS. The CDR3 is 17 residues long. Trimming shortened V by 4 bases and J by 7 bases, and 26 bases separated the two germline ends. The CDR3 sequence is CASSGRITGPTYGEQYF. The DNA of the CDR3 is TGTGCCAGCAGTGGTCGGATTACAGGCCCCACCTACGGGGAGCAGTACTTC.

V usage is TRBV6-6 and J usage is TRBJ2-7; tentative D call: TRBD2 (6 bases). V lost 0 bases, J lost 6 bases, and 9 bases lay in between. This CDR3 has 13 residues. The germline CDR1 and CDR2 sequences are MNHNY and SVGAGI (reference sequence). The DNA for the CDR3 is TGTGCCAGCAGTTACTCTTCCGGGGGCGAGCAGTACTTC. The encoded protein is CASSYSSGGEQYF.

CDR3 coding DNA: TGTGCCAGCAGTTCCCTAAGGGACAGCACTGAAGCTTTCTTT. Protein sequence: CASSSLRDSTEAFF. The V call is TRBV27, the J call TRBJ1-1; TRBD1 aligns across 7 bases. The germline gives CDR1 MNHEY, CDR2 SMNVEV (reference sequence). The J segment lost 4 bases and the V segment lost 4 bases, leaving 6 bases of the junction unmatched. This CDR3 has 14 amino acids.

The J gene is TRBJ1-3, the V gene TRBV2; TRBD1 agrees at 9 bases. This CDR3 is built from 15 residues. V dropped 7 bases and J dropped 1; count of bases not matched to a gene: 5. The V gene's germline CDR1 is SNHLY and CDR2 FYNNEI. DNA of the CDR3: TGTGCCAGCATGGGACAGGGTCCTTCTGGAAACACCATATATTTT. This codes for CASMGQGPSGNTIYF.

This clone was recorded once. This rearrangement joins TRBV25-1 to TRBJ1-1, with D possibly matching TRBD1 (5 bases). The CDR3 covers 18 residues. Germline V gives CDR1 MGHDK, CDR2 SYGVNS. V was cut by 6 bases and J by 1 base, with 24 bases left in between. This CDR3 reads CASSDNRGVPMGNTEAFF. CDR3 nucleotide sequence: TGTGCCAGCAGCGATAATCGGGGGGTTCCAATGGGGAACACTGAAGCTTTCTTT. Filled out from reference TRBV25-1 and TRBJ1-1, the complete variable domain reads EADIYQTPRYLVIGTGKKITLECSQTMGHDKMYWYQQDPGMELHLIHYSYGVNSTEKGDLSSESTVSRIRTEHFPLTLESARPSHTSQYLCASSDNRGVPMGNTEAFFGQGTRLTVV.

V and J are TRBV4-1 and TRBJ1-2; 8 bases are shared with TRBD1. The CDR3 totals 15 residues. With V trimmed by 1 base and J by 8 bases, 9 bases remained unmatched. Germline V gene lookup returns CDR1 MGHRA and CDR2 YSYEKL. The CDR3 DNA reads as TGCGCCAGCAGCCAAGCTCCAGGGGGCGGGAGAGGCTACACCTTC. This sequence encodes CASSQAPGGGRGYTF.

The rearrangement joins TRBV28 to TRBJ2-2; TRBD1 matches 7 bases. Germline V gives CDR1 MDHEN, CDR2 SYDVKM. With V trimmed by 5 bases and J by 3 bases, 3 bases remained unmatched. The CDR3 has 14 amino acids. CDR3 sequence: CASSITGDTGELFF. As DNA, the CDR3 is TGTGCCAGCAGTATAACAGGGGACACCGGGGAGCTGTTTTTT.

The V call is TRBV25-1, the J call TRBJ2-7; weak D call: TRBD1 (6 bases). The CDR3 covers 14 residues. V dropped 2 bases and J dropped 3 bases, with 11 bases sitting between them. CDR1 and CDR2 (germline): MGHDK, SYGVNS. The CDR3 nucleotides are TGTGCCAGCAGTGAAAGGGACACCAGCTACGAGCAGTACTTC. This encodes CASSERDTSYEQYF.

V usage is TRBV6-5 and J usage is TRBJ2-5; a possible D gene is TRBD2 (6 bases). V was shortened by 4 bases and J by 1 base, with 13 bases between the two germline ends. The CDR3 extends over 15 amino acids. Germline lookup yields CDR1 MNHEY and CDR2 SVGAGI. As DNA, the CDR3 is TGTGCCAGCAGTTTGACTGGGACTTTCCAAGAGACCCAGTACTTC. Protein product: CASSLTGTFQETQYF.

The chain carries TRBV19 and TRBJ2-7; D unclear. Germline CDR1 reads LNHDA; CDR2 reads SQIVND (reference sequence). The CDR3 runs 12 residues. V gave up 3 bases and J gave up 10 bases, with 13 bases separating them. The CDR3 reads CASSIVGYPQYF. Written as DNA, the CDR3 is TGTGCCAGTAGTATTGTCGGGTACCCTCAGTACTTC. The full variable domain, its missing parts supplied by reference TRBV19 and TRBJ2-7, is DGGITQSPKYLFRKEGQNVTLSCEQNLNHDAMYWYRQDPGQGLRLIYYSQIVNDFQKGDIAEGYSVSREKKESFPLTVTSAQKNPTAFYLCASSIVGYPQYFGPGTRLTVT.

The chain carries TRBV5-4 and TRBJ2-3; 8 bases agree with TRBD1. CDR3 length equals 16 residues. Germline loops: CDR1 SGHNT, CDR2 YYREEE (reference sequence). V shed 3 bases, J shed 3 bases, and the junction held 9 bases outside the gene matches. In nucleotides, the CDR3 is TGTGCCAGCAGCTGGAAGACAGGGACAGGTACAGATACGCAGTATTTT. Translated, it gives CASSWKTGTGTDTQYF.